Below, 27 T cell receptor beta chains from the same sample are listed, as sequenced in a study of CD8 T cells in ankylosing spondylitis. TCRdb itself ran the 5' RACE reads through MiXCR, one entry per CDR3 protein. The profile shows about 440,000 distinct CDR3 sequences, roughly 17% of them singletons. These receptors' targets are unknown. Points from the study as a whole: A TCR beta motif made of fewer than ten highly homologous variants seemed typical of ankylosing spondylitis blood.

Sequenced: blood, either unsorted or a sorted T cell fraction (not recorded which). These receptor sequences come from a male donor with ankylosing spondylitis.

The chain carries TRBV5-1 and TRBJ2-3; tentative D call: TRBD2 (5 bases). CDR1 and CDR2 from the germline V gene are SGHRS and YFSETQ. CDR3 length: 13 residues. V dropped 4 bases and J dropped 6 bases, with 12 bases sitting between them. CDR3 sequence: CASSRARGDTQYF. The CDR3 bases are TGCGCCAGCAGCCGGGCGAGAGGGGATACGCAGTATTTT.

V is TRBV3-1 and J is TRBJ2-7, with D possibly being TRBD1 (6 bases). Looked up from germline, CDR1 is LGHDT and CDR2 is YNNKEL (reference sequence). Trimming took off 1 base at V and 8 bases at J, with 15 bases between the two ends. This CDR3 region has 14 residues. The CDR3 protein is CASSQAGAGDKQYF. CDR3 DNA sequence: TGTGCCAGCAGCCAAGCGGGTGCAGGGGACAAGCAGTACTTC.

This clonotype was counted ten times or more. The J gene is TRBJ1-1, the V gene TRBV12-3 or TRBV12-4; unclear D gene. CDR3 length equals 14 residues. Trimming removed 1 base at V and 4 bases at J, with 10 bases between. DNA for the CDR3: TGTGCCAGCAGTTTAGGATGGGATAGCACTGAAGCTTTCTTT. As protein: CASSLGWDSTEAFF.

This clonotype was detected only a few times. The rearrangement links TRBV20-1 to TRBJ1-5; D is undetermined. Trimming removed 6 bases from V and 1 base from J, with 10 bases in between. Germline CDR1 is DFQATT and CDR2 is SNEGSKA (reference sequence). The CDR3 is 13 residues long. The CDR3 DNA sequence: TGCAGTGCAAAGAGGTGGAGCAATCAGCCCCAGCATTTT. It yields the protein CSAKRWSNQPQHF.

CDR3 in amino acids: CASSFVWGGAGDNEQFF. The CDR3 DNA sequence: TGTGCCAGCAGTTTCGTCTGGGGGGGGGCCGGGGACAATGAGCAGTTCTTC. This chain uses TRBV12-3 or TRBV12-4 with TRBJ2-1; TRBD2 might be the D (7 bases). CDR3 size: 17 residues. Trimming pared 3 bases from V and 5 bases from J, leaving 20 bases between.

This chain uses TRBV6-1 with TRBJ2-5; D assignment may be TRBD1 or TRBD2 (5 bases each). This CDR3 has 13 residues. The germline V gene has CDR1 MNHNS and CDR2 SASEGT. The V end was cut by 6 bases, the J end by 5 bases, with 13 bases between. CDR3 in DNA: TGTGCCAGCAGCACAAGGGGACGGGAGACCCAGTACTTC. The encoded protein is CASSTRGRETQYF.

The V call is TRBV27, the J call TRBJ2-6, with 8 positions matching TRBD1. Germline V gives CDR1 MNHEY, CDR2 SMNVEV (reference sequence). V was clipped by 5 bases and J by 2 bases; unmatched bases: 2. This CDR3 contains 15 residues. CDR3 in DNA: TGTGCCAGCAGTCACAGGGGGACTGGGGCCAACGTCCTGACTTTC. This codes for CASSHRGTGANVLTF.

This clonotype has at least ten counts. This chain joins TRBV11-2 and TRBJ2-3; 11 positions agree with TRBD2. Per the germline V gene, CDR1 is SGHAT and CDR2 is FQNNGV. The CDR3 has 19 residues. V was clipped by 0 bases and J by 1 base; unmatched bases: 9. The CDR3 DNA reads TGTGCCAGCAGCTTAGAGGGACTAGCGGACATTCAGGGCACAGATACGCAGTATTTT. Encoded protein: CASSLEGLADIQGTDTQYF.

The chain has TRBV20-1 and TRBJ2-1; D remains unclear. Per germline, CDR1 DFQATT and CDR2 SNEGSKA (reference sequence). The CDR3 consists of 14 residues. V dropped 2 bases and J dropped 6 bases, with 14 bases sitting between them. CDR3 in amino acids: CSARRESPGNEQFF. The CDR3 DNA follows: TGCAGTGCTAGAAGAGAATCCCCCGGCAATGAGCAGTTCTTC.

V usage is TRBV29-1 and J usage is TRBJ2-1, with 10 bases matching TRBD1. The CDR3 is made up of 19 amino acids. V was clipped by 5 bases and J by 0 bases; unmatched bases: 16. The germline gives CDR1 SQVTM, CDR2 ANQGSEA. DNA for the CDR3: TGCAGCGTTTCTAGGACAGGGGGGTTCCTGATAAGCTCCTACAATGAGCAGTTCTTC. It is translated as CSVSRTGGFLISSYNEQFF.

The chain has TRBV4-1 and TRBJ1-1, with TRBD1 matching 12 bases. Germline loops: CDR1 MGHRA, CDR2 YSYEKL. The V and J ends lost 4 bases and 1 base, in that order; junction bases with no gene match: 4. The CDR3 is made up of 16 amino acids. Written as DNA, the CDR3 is TGCGCCAGCAGCCCGGGACAGGGGGCAGGGAACACTGAAGCTTTCTTT. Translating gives CASSPGQGAGNTEAFF.

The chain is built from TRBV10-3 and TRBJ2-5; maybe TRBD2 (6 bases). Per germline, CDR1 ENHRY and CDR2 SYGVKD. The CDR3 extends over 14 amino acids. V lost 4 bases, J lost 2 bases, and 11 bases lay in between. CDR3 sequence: CAISVGGVQETQYF. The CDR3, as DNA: TGTGCCATCAGTGTGGGGGGTGTTCAAGAGACCCAGTACTTC.

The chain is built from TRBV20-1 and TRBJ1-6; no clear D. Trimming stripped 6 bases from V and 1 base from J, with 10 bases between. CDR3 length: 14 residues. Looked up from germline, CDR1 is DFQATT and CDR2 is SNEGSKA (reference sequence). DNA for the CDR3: TGCAGTGCACCTGGCGGGTCCTATAATTCACCCCTCCACTTT. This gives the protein CSAPGGSYNSPLHF.

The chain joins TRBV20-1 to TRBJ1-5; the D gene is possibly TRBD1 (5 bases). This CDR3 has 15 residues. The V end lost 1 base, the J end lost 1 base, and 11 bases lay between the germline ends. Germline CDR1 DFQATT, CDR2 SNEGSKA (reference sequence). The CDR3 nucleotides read TGCAGTGCTAGAGTGTCAGGGAAAAGCAATCAGCCCCAGCATTTT. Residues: CSARVSGKSNQPQHF.

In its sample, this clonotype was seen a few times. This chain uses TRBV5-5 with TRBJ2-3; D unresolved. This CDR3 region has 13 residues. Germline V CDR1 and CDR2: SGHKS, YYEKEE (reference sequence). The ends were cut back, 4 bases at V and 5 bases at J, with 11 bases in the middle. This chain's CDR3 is CASSRESRDTQYF. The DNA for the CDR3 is TGTGCCAGCAGCCGTGAGTCGAGAGATACGCAGTATTTT.

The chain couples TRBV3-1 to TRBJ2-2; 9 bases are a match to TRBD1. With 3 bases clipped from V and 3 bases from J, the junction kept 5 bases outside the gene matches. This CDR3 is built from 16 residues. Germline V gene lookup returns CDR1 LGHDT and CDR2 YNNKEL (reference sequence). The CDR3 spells CASSQQGQGDTGELFF. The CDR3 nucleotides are TGTGCCAGCAGCCAGCAGGGACAGGGCGACACCGGGGAGCTGTTTTTT.

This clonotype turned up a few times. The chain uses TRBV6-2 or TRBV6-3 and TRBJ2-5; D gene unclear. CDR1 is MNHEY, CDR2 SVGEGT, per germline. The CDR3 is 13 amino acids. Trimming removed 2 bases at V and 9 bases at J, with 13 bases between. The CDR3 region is CASSYPLTSAQYF. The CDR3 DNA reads TGTGCCAGCAGTTACCCCCTTACTTCGGCCCAGTACTTC.

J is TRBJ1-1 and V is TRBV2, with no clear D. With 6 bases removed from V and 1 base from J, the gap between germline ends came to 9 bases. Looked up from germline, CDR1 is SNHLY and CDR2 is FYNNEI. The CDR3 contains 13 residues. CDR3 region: CASSREKNTEAFF. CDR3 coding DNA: TGTGCCAGCAGCCGAGAAAAGAACACTGAAGCTTTCTTT.

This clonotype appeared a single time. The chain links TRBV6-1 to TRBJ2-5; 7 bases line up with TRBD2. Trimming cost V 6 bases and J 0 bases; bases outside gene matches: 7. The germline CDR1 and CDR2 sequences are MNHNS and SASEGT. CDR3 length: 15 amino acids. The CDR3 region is CASSRDYPYQETQYF. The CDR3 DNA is TGTGCCAGCAGCAGGGACTACCCTTACCAAGAGACCCAGTACTTC.

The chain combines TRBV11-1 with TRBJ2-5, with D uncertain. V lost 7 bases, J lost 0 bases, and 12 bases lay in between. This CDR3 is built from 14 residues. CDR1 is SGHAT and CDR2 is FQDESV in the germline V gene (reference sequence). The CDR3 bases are TGTGCCAGCAACAACCAGGTGTACCAAGAGACCCAGTACTTC. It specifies CASNNQVYQETQYF.

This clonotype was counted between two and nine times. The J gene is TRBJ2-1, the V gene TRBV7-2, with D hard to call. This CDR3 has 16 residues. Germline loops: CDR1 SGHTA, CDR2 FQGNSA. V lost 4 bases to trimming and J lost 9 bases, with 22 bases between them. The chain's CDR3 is CASSSSIGLLSSEQFF. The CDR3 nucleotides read TGTGCCAGCAGCTCGTCGATAGGTTTATTGAGTAGTGAGCAGTTCTTC.

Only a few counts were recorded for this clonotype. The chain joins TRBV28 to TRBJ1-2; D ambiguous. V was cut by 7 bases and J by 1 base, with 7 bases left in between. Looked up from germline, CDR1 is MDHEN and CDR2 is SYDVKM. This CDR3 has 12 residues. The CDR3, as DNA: TGTGCCAGCACGGCCGGTAACTATGGCTACACCTTC. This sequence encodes CASTAGNYGYTF.

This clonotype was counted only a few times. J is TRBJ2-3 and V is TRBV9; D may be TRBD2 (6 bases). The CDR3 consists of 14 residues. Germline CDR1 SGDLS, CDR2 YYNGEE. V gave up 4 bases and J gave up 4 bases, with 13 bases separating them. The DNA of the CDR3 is TGTGCCAGCAGCCCCCGCGGGAACGCAGATACGCAGTATTTT. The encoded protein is CASSPRGNADTQYF. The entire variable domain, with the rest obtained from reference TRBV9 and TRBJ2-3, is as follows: DSGVTQTPKHLITATGQRVTLRCSPRSGDLSVYWYQQSLDQGLQFLIQYYNGEERAKGNILERFSAQQFPDLHSELNLSSLELGDSALYFCASSPRGNADTQYFGPGTRLTVL.

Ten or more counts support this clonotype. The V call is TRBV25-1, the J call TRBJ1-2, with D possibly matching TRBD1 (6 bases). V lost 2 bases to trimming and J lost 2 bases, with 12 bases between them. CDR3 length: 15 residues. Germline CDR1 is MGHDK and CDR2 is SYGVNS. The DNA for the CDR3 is TGTGCCAGCAGTGAAGCTAGGGGGTACAACTATGGCTACACCTTC. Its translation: CASSEARGYNYGYTF.

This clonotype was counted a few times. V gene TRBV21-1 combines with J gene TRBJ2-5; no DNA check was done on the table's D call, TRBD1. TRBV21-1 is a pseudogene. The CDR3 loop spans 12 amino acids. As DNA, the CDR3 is TGTGCCAGCGTCTTGGGGGGGGAGACCCAGTACTTC. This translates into CASVLGGETQYF.

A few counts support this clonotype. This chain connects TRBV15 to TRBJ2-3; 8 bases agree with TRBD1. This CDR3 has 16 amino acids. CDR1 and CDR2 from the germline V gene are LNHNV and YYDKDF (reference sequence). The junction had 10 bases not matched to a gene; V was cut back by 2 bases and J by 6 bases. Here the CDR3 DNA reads TGTGCCACCAGCAGAACCGGGACAGGAGGATCGGATACGCAGTATTTT. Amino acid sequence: CATSRTGTGGSDTQYF.

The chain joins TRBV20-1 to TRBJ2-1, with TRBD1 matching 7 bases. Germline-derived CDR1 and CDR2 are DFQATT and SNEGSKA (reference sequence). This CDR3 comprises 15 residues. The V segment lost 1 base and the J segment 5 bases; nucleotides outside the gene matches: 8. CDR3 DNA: TGCAGTGCTAGAGGCCCGACAGGGCGAGACAATGAGCAGTTCTTC. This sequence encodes CSARGPTGRDNEQFF.